A selection of T cell receptor beta chains follows, all from one sample in a study of cytomegalovirus exposure and HLA in healthy donors. Sequencing used immunoSEQ multiplex PCR; TCRdb keeps in-frame clones, though not all of them. The sample includes 150,000 or so clones, around three quarters of them seen just once. The sample consisted of PBMCs. The origin of the receptors is a middle-aged man in good health and CMV-seropositive. The CDR3 runs from the conserved cysteine through the conserved F or W. A D gene is named only where the DNA matches it firmly. A row's size may be missing; if present it is once, few, many or a size class.

V gene: TRBV5-1; J gene: TRBJ2-7; D gene: TRBD2; clone size: .; CDR3 DNA: TGCGCCAGCAGCTTAGGGACTAGCGACGCCTACGAGCAGTACTTC; CDR3 protein: CASSLGTSDAYEQYF
V gene: TRBV10-1; J gene: TRBJ1-3; D gene: TRBD1; clone size: .; CDR3 DNA: TGCGCCACCTTACTAGGACAGGGGCCGGGAAACACCATATATTTT; CDR3 protein: CATLLGQGPGNTIYF
V gene: TRBV6-6; J gene: TRBJ2-6; D gene: TRBD1; clone size: .; CDR3 DNA: TGTGCCAGCAGGGACAGGAATTCTGGGGCCAACGTCCTGACTTTC; CDR3 protein: CASRDRNSGANVLTF
V gene: TRBV25-1; J gene: TRBJ2-1; D gene: .; clone size: once; CDR3 DNA: TGTGCCAGCAGTGAAGCAAATCCCCCGGGAAATGAGCAGTTCTTC; CDR3 protein: CASSEANPPGNEQFF
V gene: TRBV5-1; J gene: TRBJ1-1; D gene: .; clone size: .; CDR3 DNA: TGCGCCAGCAGCGCCGACTTAAGAAGGACTGAAGCTTTCTTT; CDR3 protein: CASSADLRRTEAFF
V gene: TRBV5-1; J gene: TRBJ2-1; D gene: .; clone size: few; CDR3 DNA: TGCGCCAGCAGCTTGGAGGGGTCCTACAATGAGCAGTTCTTC; CDR3 protein: CASSLEGSYNEQFF
V gene: TRBV19; J gene: TRBJ2-7; D gene: .; clone size: .; CDR3 DNA: TGTGCCAGTACCGACAGATTCTACGAGCAGTACTTC; CDR3 protein: CASTDRFYEQYF
V gene: TRBV5-1; J gene: TRBJ1-4; D gene: TRBD1; clone size: once; CDR3 DNA: TGCGCCAGCGCTGGACAGGGCCAACGGGATGAAAAACTGTTTTTT; CDR3 protein: CASAGQGQRDEKLFF
V gene: TRBV18; J gene: TRBJ2-1; D gene: .; clone size: .; CDR3 DNA: TGTGCCAGCTCACCAGGCTGGGGGCCTGGGAATGAGCAGTTCTTC; CDR3 protein: CASSPGWGPGNEQFF
V gene: TRBV18; J gene: TRBJ1-2; D gene: .; clone size: .; CDR3 DNA: TGTGCCAGCTCACCAGGAGGGGAAGGCTACACCTTC; CDR3 protein: CASSPGGEGYTF
V gene: TRBV28; J gene: TRBJ2-1; D gene: .; clone size: .; CDR3 DNA: TGTGCCAGCAGGCTAGGCCCAGGGTACAATGAGCAGTTCTTC; CDR3 protein: CASRLGPGYNEQFF
V gene: TRBV30; J gene: TRBJ2-5; D gene: TRBD1; clone size: .; CDR3 DNA: TGTGCCTGGAGTCAGGGGGCCGGAAAAAAGGAGACCCAGTACTTC; CDR3 protein: CAWSQGAGKKETQYF
V gene: TRBV2; J gene: TRBJ2-7; D gene: TRBD1; clone size: .; CDR3 DNA: TGTGCCAGCAGTGGTGACAGGGGCGAGCAGTACTTC; CDR3 protein: CASSGDRGEQYF
V gene: TRBV6-9; J gene: TRBJ2-2; D gene: .; clone size: .; CDR3 DNA: TGTGCCAACCCGGACAGTACCATCACCGGGGAGCTGTTTTTT; CDR3 protein: CANPDSTITGELFF
V gene: TRBV25-1; J gene: TRBJ1-5; D gene: .; clone size: .; CDR3 DNA: TGTGCCAGCAGTGCCTTAAATCAGCCCCAGCATTTT; CDR3 protein: CASSALNQPQHF
V gene: TRBV5-1; J gene: TRBJ2-1; D gene: .; clone size: .; CDR3 DNA: TGCGCCAGCAGCGCGGGACCTAACAATGAGCAGTTCTTC; CDR3 protein: CASSAGPNNEQFF
V gene: TRBV27; J gene: TRBJ1-1; D gene: .; clone size: .; CDR3 DNA: TGTGCCAGCAGTTTCGGACAGCTGAACACTGAAGCTTTCTTT; CDR3 protein: CASSFGQLNTEAFF
V gene: TRBV28; J gene: TRBJ2-1; D gene: TRBD2; clone size: .; CDR3 DNA: TGTGCCAGCAGCCTAAGAGCGGGGATTTACAATGAGCAGTTCTTC; CDR3 protein: CASSLRAGIYNEQFF
V gene: TRBV7-8; J gene: TRBJ1-5; D gene: .; clone size: .; CDR3 DNA: TGTGCCAGCAGCTTAGCCCCTTGGTGGGAGAATAGCAATCAGCCCCAGCATTTT; CDR3 protein: CASSLAPWWENSNQPQHF
V gene: TRBV5-1; J gene: TRBJ2-5; D gene: .; clone size: .; CDR3 DNA: TGCGCCAGCAGCTTGAGGGCTAGCCAGCAAGAGACCCAGTACTTC; CDR3 protein: CASSLRASQQETQYF
V gene: TRBV6-5; J gene: TRBJ1-2; D gene: .; clone size: .; CDR3 DNA: TGTGCCAGCAGTGGTCTACAGGTTAGGGCCATAGGCTACACCTTC; CDR3 protein: CASSGLQVRAIGYTF